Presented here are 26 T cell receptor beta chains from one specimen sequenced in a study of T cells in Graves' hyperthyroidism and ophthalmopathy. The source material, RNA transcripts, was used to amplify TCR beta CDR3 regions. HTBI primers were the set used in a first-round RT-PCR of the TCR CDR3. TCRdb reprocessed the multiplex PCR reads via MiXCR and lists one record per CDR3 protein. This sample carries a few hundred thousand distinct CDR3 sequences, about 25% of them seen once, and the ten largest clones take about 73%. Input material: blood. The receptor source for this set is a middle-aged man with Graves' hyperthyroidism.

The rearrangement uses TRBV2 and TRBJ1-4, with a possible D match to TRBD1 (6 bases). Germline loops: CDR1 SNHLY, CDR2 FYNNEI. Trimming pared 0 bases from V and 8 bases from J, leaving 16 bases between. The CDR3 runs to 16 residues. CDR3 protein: CASSEAVAGVYEKLFF. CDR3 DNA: TGTGCCAGCAGTGAAGCTGTGGCAGGGGTCTACGAAAAACTGTTTTTT.

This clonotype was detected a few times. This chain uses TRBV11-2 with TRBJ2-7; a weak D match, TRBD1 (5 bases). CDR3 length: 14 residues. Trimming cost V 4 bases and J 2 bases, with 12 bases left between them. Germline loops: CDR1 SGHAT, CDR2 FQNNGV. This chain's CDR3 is CASSSQGGPYEQYF. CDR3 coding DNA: TGTGCCAGCAGCTCCCAGGGTGGGCCCTACGAGCAGTACTTC.

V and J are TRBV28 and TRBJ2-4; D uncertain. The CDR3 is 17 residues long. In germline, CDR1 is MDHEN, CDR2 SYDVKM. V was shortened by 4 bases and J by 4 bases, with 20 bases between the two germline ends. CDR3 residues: CASSSTSSALGKNIQYF. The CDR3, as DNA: TGTGCCAGCAGTTCTACATCCAGCGCTTTGGGAAAAAACATTCAGTACTTC. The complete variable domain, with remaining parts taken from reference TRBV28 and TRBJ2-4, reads DVKVTQSSRYLVKRTGEKVFLECVQDMDHENMFWYRQDPGLGLRLIYFSYDVKMKEKGDIPEGYSVSREKKERFSLILESASTNQTSMYLCASSSTSSALGKNIQYFGAGTRLSVL.

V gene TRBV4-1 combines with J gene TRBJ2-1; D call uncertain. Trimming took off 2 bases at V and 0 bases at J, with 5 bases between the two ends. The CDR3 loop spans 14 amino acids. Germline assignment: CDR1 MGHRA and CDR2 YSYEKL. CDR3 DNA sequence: TGCGCCAGCAGCCAAATTGGCTCCTACAATGAGCAGTTCTTC. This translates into CASSQIGSYNEQFF.

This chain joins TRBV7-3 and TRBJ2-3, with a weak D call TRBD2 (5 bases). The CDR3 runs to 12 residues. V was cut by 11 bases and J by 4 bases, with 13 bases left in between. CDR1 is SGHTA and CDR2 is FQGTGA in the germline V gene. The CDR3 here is CAGGTRADTQYF. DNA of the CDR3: TGTGCCGGAGGTACGAGAGCAGATACGCAGTATTTT. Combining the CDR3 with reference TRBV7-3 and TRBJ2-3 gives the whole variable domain GAGVSQTPSNKVTEKGKYVELRCDPISGHTALYWYRQSLGQGPEFLIYFQGTGAADDSGLPNDRFFAVRPEGSVSTLKIQRTERGDSAVYLCAGGTRADTQYFGPGTRLTVL.

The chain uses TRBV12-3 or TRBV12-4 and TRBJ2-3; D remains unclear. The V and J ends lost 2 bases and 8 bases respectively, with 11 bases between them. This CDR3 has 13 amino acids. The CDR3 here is CASSLTLPGTQYF. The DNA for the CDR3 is TGTGCCAGCAGTTTAACTCTTCCAGGTACGCAGTATTTT.

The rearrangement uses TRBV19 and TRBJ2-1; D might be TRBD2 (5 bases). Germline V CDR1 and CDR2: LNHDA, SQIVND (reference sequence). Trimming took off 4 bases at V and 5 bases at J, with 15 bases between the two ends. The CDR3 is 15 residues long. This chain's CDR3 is CASSRQAATDNEQFF. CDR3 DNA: TGTGCCAGTAGTAGACAAGCGGCTACTGACAATGAGCAGTTCTTC.

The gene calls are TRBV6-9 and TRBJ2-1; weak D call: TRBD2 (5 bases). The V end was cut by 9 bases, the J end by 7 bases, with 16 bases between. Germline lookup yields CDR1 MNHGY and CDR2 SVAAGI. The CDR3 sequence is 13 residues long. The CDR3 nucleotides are TGTGCCAGGAGTCACTCGCCGGGGAATGAGCAGTTCTTC. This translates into CARSHSPGNEQFF.

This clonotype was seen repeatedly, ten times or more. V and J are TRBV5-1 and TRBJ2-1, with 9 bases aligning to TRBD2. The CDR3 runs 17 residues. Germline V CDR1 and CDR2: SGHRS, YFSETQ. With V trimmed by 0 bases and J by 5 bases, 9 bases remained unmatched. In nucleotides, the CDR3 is TGCGCCAGCAGCTTGGTGGCGGGAGGGCCTTCTAACAATGAGCAGTTCTTC. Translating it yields CASSLVAGGPSNNEQFF.

The CDR3 sequence: CALSRDSVPNEQFF. CDR3 DNA: TGTGCTTTGTCCCGGGACAGCGTACCCAATGAGCAGTTCTTC. V and J are TRBV30 and TRBJ2-1, with TRBD1 matching 7 bases. Germline V gene lookup returns CDR1 GTSNPN and CDR2 SVGIG (reference sequence). CDR3 size: 14 residues.

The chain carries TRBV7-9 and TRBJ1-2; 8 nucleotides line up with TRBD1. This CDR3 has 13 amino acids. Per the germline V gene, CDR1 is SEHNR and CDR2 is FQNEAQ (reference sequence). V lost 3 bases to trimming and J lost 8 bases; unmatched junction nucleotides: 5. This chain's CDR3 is CASSFSPGGGYTF. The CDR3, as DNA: TGTGCCAGCAGCTTCTCACCAGGGGGCGGCTACACCTTC.

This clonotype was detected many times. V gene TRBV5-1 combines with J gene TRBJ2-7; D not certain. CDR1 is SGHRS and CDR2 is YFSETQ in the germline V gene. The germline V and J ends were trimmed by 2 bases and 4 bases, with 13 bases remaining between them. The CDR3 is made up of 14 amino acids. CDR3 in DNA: TGCGCCAGCAGCTTCCAGGAGATTACTTACGAGCAGTACTTC. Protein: CASSFQEITYEQYF. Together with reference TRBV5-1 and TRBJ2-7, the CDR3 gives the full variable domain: KAGVTQTPRYLIKTRGQQVTLSCSPISGHRSVSWYQQTPGQGLQFLFEYFSETQRNKGNFPGRFSGRQFSNSRSEMNVSTLELGDSALYLCASSFQEITYEQYFGPGTRLTVT.

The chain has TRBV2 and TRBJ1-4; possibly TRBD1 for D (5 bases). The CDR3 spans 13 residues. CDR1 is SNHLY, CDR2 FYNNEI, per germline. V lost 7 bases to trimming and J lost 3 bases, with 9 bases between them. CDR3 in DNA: TGTGCCAGCACTAAGACAGCTAATGAAAAACTGTTTTTT. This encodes CASTKTANEKLFF.

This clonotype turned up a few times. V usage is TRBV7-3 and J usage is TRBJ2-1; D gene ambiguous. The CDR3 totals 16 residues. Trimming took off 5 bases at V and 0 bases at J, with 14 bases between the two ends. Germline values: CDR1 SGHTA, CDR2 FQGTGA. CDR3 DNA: TGTGCCAGCAGCCTAAGTGGCAGGAGCTCCTACAATGAGCAGTTCTTC. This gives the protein CASSLSGRSSYNEQFF.

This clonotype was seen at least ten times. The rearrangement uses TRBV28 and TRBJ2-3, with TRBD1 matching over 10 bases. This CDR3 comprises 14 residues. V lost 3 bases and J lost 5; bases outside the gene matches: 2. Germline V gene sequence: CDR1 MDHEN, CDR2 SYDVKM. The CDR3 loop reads CASSLGQGLDTQYF. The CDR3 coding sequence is TGTGCCAGCAGTTTGGGACAGGGGTTAGATACGCAGTATTTT.

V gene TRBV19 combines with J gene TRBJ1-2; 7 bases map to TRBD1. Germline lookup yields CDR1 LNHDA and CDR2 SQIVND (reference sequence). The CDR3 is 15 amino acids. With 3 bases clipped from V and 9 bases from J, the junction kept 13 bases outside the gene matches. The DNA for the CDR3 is TGTGCCAGTAGTATGCCCCTCAGACCAGGGGGAAGCTACACCTTC. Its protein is CASSMPLRPGGSYTF.

The CDR3: CASSRDNRYNEQFF. CDR3 DNA: TGTGCCAGCAGCCGAGACAACCGTTACAATGAGCAGTTCTTC. The gene calls are TRBV3-1 and TRBJ2-1; no firm D call. V lost 4 bases and J 4 bases, leaving 11 bases between the germline ends. Germline CDR1 reads LGHDT; CDR2 reads YNNKEL (reference sequence). The CDR3 covers 14 residues.

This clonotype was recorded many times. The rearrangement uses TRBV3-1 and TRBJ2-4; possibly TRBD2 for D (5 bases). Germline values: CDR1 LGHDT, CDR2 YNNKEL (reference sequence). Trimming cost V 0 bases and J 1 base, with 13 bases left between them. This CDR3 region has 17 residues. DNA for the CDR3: TGTGCCAGCAGCCAAGATCCCCCGGACTGGGCCAAAAACATTCAGTACTTC. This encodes CASSQDPPDWAKNIQYF. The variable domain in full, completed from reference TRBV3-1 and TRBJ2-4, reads DTAVSQTPKYLVTQMGNDKSIKCEQNLGHDTMYWYKQDSKKFLKIMFSYNNKELIINETVPNRFSPKSPDKAHLNLHINSLELGDSAVYFCASSQDPPDWAKNIQYFGAGTRLSVL.

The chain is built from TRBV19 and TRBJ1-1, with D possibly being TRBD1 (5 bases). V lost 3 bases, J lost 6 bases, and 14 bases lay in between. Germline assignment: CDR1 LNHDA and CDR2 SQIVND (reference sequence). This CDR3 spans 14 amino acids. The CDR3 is CASSMAGIVAEAFF. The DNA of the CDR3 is TGTGCCAGTAGTATGGCAGGGATCGTAGCTGAAGCTTTCTTT. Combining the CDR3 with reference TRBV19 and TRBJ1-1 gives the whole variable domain DGGITQSPKYLFRKEGQNVTLSCEQNLNHDAMYWYRQDPGQGLRLIYYSQIVNDFQKGDIAEGYSVSREKKESFPLTVTSAQKNPTAFYLCASSMAGIVAEAFFGQGTRLTVV.

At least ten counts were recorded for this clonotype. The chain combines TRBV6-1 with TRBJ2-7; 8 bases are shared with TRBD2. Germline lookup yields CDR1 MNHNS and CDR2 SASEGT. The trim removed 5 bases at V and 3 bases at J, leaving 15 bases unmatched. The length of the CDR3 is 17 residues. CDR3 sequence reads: CASSSPSGGRSRYEQYF. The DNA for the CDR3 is TGTGCCAGCAGTTCGCCCTCGGGCGGGAGGTCCCGCTACGAGCAGTACTTC.

CDR3 sequence: CASSLAGTGSSYEQYF. CDR3 DNA: TGCGCCAGCAGCTTGGCCGGGACAGGGTCGTCCTACGAGCAGTACTTC. The rearrangement uses TRBV5-1 and TRBJ2-7, with TRBD1 identical over 9 bases. J gave up 1 base and V 0 bases, and 5 bases lay outside the gene matches. Germline V lookup: CDR1 SGHRS, CDR2 YFSETQ. The CDR3 is 16 amino acids.

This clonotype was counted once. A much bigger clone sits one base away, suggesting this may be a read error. The CDR3 spells CASSPTETGVGHTF. CDR3 coding DNA: TGTGCCAGCTCACCAACCGAGACAGGCGTAGGCCACACCTTC. V gene TRBV18 combines with J gene TRBJ1-2, with D possibly being TRBD1 (6 bases). The CDR3 has 14 amino acids. CDR1 and CDR2 from the germline V gene are KGHSH and LQKENI. The ends were cut back, 2 bases at V and 12 bases at J, with 19 bases in the middle.

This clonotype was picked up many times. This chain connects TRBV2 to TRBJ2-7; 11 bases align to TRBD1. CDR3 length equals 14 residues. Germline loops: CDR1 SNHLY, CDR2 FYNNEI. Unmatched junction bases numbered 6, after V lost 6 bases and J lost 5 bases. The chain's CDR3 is CASSRRTGGNEQYF. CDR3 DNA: TGTGCCAGCAGCCGTCGGACAGGGGGCAACGAGCAGTACTTC.

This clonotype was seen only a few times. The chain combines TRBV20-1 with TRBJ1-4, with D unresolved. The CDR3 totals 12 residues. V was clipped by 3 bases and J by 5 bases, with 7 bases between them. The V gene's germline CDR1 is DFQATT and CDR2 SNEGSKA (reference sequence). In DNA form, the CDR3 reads TGCAGTGCTAGTGAAGAAAATGAAAAACTGTTTTTT. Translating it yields CSASEENEKLFF.

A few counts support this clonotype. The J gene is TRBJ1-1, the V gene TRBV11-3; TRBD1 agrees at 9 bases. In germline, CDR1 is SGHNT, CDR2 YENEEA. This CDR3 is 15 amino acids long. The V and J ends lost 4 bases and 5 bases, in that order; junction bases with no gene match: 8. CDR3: CASSSGQGQETEAFF. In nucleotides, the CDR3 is TGTGCCAGCAGCTCGGGACAGGGTCAAGAAACTGAAGCTTTCTTT.

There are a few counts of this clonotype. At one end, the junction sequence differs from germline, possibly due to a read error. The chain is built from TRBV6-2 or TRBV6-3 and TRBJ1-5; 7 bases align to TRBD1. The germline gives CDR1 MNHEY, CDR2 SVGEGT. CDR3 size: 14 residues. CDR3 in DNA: TGTGCCGGCAGTATACAGGGGTCTGGCCAGCCCCAGCATTTT. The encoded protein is CAGSIQGSGQPQHF.